This TCR beta chain was sequenced in a study of blood T cell repertoires in COVID-19. Study-level information: PBMCs, B-cell-depleted T cells, or T cells provided the cDNA or gDNA that made up the material.

This clone was counted once. Ages ranged from about 18 to 100 years, with residence in around 24 US areas. CDR1 and CDR2 (germline): SGHNT, YYREEE (reference sequence). J lost 5 bases, V lost 4 bases, and 5 bases had no gene match. This CDR3 spans 15 amino acids. Sequencing was performed with immunoSEQ multiplex PCR; in TCRdb, only in-frame clones are kept and a portion is missing. The sample lists a few hundred thousand clones, roughly four fifths seen once, with approximately 1.2% in the top ten. Sequencing used PBMCs or T cells enriched from blood (not recorded which). This receptor was identified in a woman aged 35 to 49 with acute COVID-19. The genes are TRBV5-4 and TRBJ2-5; TRBD2 matches at 13 bases. CDR3 protein: CASSTRTSGGETQYF. The CDR3 coding sequence is TGTGCCAGCAGCACGAGGACTAGCGGGGGTGAGACCCAGTACTTC.